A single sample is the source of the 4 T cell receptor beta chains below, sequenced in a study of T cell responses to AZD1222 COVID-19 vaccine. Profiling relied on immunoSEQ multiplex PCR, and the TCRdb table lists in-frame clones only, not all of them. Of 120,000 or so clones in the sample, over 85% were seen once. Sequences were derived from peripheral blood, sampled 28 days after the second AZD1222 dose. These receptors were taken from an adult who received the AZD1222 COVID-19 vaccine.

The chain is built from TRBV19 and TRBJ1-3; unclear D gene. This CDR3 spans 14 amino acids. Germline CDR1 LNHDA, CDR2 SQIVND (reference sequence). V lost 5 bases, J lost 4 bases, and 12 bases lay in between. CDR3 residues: CASSGPEVGNTIYF. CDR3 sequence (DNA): TGTGCCAGTAGTGGGCCGGAGGTCGGAAACACCATATATTTT.

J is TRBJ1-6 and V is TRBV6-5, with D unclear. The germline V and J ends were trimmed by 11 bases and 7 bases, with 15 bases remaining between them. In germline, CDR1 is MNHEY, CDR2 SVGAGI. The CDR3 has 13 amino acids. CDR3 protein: CAQGGNGNSPLHF. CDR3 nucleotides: TGTGCCCAAGGCGGTAACGGCAATTCACCCCTCCACTTT.

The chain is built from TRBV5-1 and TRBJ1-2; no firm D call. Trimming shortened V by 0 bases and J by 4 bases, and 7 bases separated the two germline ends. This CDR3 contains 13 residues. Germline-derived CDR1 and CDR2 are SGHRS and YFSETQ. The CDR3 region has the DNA TGCGCCAGCAGCTTGGGGGCATTCTATGGCTACACCTTC. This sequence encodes CASSLGAFYGYTF.

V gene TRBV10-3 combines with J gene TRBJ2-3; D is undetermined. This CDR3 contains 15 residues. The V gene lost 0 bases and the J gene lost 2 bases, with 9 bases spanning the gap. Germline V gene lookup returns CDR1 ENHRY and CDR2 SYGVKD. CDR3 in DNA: TGTGCCATCAGTGAGTCGTGGGCAAACACAGATACGCAGTATTTT. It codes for CAISESWANTDTQYF.